This T cell receptor (beta chain) was obtained from a study of vaccination effects on CD4 cells after COVID-19. Regarding the study as a whole: Early post-infection timepoints were missing from the study, which also had few convalescent patients.

With respect to this clone: Its antigen remains unidentified.

Antigen-specific CD4+ T cells expanded by the ViraFEST assay with viral peptide pools were then sequenced. Researchers isolated CD4+ T cells once approximately eleven days of culture had elapsed. Each vaccine recipient was nucleocapsid antibody negative and had no prior SARS-CoV-2 infection. Half-medium exchanges with IL-2 medium took place on days 3 and 7. In germline, CDR1 is SGHTA, CDR2 FQGNSA. The CDR3 has 14 amino acids. The V gene end was trimmed by 3 bases and the J gene end by 3 bases; junction bases not matched to a gene: 2. Generated by immunoSEQ multiplex PCR, the TCRdb table keeps only in-frame clones and is missing some. The sample holds fewer than 85,000 clones; 78% are singletons and the top ten take more than 9%.

The chain carries TRBV7-2 and TRBJ1-3; 7 bases agree with TRBD1. The clonotype originates from a human donor who received a COVID-19 vaccine. The sample was CD4+ T cells from PBMCs cultured with SARS-CoV-2 spike peptides, taken before COVID-19 vaccination. For the CDR3, the DNA is TGTGCCAGCAGCTTCGGGACAGATGGAAACACCATATATTTT. It encodes CASSFGTDGNTIYF.